The 30 T cell receptor beta chains below all came from one sample that was sequenced in a study of T cell repertoires in ileal Crohn's disease. TCRdb keeps only in-frame clones here, not all; method: immunoSEQ multiplex PCR. The sample has over 13,000 clones, about 80% seen once. Source material: ileal tissue. The receptors were sampled from an adult with Crohn's disease.

The rearrangement joins TRBV19 to TRBJ1-2; 7 bases align to TRBD1. CDR1 LNHDA and CDR2 SQIVND come from the germline V gene (reference sequence). The CDR3 runs to 15 residues. The junction had 8 bases not matched to a gene; V was cut back by 4 bases and J by 3 bases. The CDR3: CASSSPPTGDYGYTF. The CDR3, as DNA: TGTGCCAGTAGTAGCCCCCCCACAGGGGACTATGGCTACACCTTC.

V is TRBV5-1 and J is TRBJ1-1; TRBD1 matches 8 bases. From germline, CDR1 is SGHRS and CDR2 YFSETQ. V lost 4 bases, J lost 4 bases, and 6 bases stayed unmatched. The length of the CDR3 is 14 residues. CDR3 sequence reads: CASSRDGQGTEAFF. In nucleotides, the CDR3 is TGCGCCAGCAGCAGGGACGGACAGGGCACTGAAGCTTTCTTT. Complete variable domain (other parts from reference TRBV5-1 and TRBJ1-1): KAGVTQTPRYLIKTRGQQVTLSCSPISGHRSVSWYQQTPGQGLQFLFEYFSETQRNKGNFPGRFSGRQFSNSRSEMNVSTLELGDSALYLCASSRDGQGTEAFFGQGTRLTVV.

This chain connects TRBV11-2 to TRBJ1-3, with TRBD1 as a possible D gene (6 bases). Trimming cost V 3 bases and J 4 bases, with 10 bases left between them. The germline CDR1 and CDR2 sequences are SGHAT and FQNNGV. CDR3 size: 14 residues. The CDR3 DNA follows: TGTGCCAGCAGCTTCTTAGGACAGGGAAACACCATATATTTT. Translated: CASSFLGQGNTIYF.

This clone was seen a handful of times. The rearrangement links TRBV5-1 to TRBJ1-4; 11 positions match TRBD1. The germline CDR1 and CDR2 sequences are SGHRS and YFSETQ. This CDR3 is built from 14 residues. The trim removed 4 bases at V and 11 bases at J, leaving 7 bases unmatched. This chain's CDR3 is CASSHGQGATKLFF. CDR3 nucleotide sequence: TGCGCCAGCAGCCACGGACAGGGGGCTACCAAACTGTTTTTT.

The chain joins TRBV6-6 to TRBJ2-7; 7 positions match TRBD2. Per the germline V gene, CDR1 is MNHNY and CDR2 is SVGAGI (reference sequence). The CDR3 runs 15 residues. Trimming at V came to 7 bases and at J to 3 bases, leaving 12 bases not matched to a gene. The CDR3 nucleotides are TGTGCCAGCAAGATTAGCGCGGGAGCCCACTACGAGCAGTACTTC. Its protein is CASKISAGAHYEQYF.

The chain has TRBV30 and TRBJ1-1; 8 bases line up with TRBD1. V gave up 4 bases and J gave up 4 bases; unmatched junction bases: 2. The CDR3 covers 12 residues. Germline V lookup: CDR1 GTSNPN, CDR2 SVGIG (reference sequence). CDR3 protein: CAWTQGATEAFF. CDR3 sequence (DNA): TGTGCCTGGACCCAGGGGGCCACTGAAGCTTTCTTT.

This chain links TRBV28 with TRBJ1-2; 9 bases are a match to TRBD1. There are 14 residues in the CDR3. The junction had 7 bases not matched to a gene; V was cut back by 6 bases and J by 5 bases. The germline gives CDR1 MDHEN, CDR2 SYDVKM. The CDR3 DNA sequence: TGTGCCAGCAGGGAGCCGGGACAGGGATATGGCTACACCTTC. The encoded protein is CASREPGQGYGYTF.

To note about this clone: Additional DNA sequences in this sample encode the identical CDR3. The genes are TRBV6-6 and TRBJ1-3; D call uncertain. CDR1 and CDR2 from the germline V gene are MNHNY and SVGAGI (reference sequence). This CDR3 spans 16 amino acids. Trimming removed 2 bases from V and 0 bases from J, with 11 bases in between. The CDR3 loop is CASSYPRGSSGNTIYF. CDR3 nucleotides: TGTGCCAGCAGTTACCCCAGAGGTTCCTCTGGAAACACCATATATTTT.

In this sample, this clone turned up a few times. The rearrangement uses TRBV5-1 and TRBJ2-1; 7 nucleotides agree with TRBD1. The V and J ends lost 3 bases and 4 bases, in that order; junction bases with no gene match: 7. The length of the CDR3 is 15 residues. Germline V CDR1 and CDR2: SGHRS, YFSETQ. The CDR3 coding sequence is TGCGCCAGCAGCTCGGACTCACAGGGGTACAATGAGCAGTTCTTC. This encodes CASSSDSQGYNEQFF.

V and J are TRBV9 and TRBJ2-5; perhaps TRBD1 as D (6 bases). The germline gives CDR1 SGDLS, CDR2 YYNGEE. This CDR3 has 12 residues. V was clipped by 6 bases and J by 4 bases, with 10 bases between them. Here the CDR3 DNA reads TGTGCCAGCACGGACAGCTTAGAGACCCAGTACTTC. Translated, it gives CASTDSLETQYF.

The J gene is TRBJ2-6, the V gene TRBV19; TRBD2 matches at 10 bases. Germline V gives CDR1 LNHDA, CDR2 SQIVND (reference sequence). Trimming cost V 7 bases and J 1 base; bases outside gene matches: 10. The CDR3 is 18 residues long. The CDR3 region has the DNA TGTGCCAGTATGGAGCGGGAGGGTCGGTATTCTGGGGCCAACGTCCTGACTTTC. This translates into CASMEREGRYSGANVLTF.

The genes are TRBV7-9 and TRBJ2-1; TRBD2 might be the D (6 bases). Trimming removed 6 bases at V and 1 base at J, with 13 bases between. This CDR3 has 15 residues. Germline CDR1 SEHNR, CDR2 FQNEAQ (reference sequence). CDR3 DNA sequence: TGTGCCAGCAGGGCTCTTAGCGGTTCCTACAATGAGCAGTTCTTC. Amino acid sequence: CASRALSGSYNEQFF.

The chain links TRBV19 to TRBJ1-1; D is unclear. Deletions cut 7 bases from V and 11 bases from J, with 14 bases between. The CDR3 has 11 amino acids. Germline CDR1 is LNHDA and CDR2 is SQIVND (reference sequence). CDR3 loop: CASTAGSRAFF. For the CDR3, the DNA is TGTGCCAGTACCGCCGGGAGTCGGGCTTTCTTT.

This sequence joins TRBV5-6 and TRBJ1-5; D not resolved. CDR1 SGHDT and CDR2 YYEEEE come from the germline V gene. V gave up 0 bases and J gave up 5 bases, with 6 bases separating them. CDR3 length: 13 amino acids. Written as DNA, the CDR3 is TGTGCCAGCAGCTTGGGGAGGGATCAGCCCCAGCATTTT. Its translation: CASSLGRDQPQHF.

This chain uses TRBV30 with TRBJ2-3; 8 bases are a match to TRBD2. The V and J ends lost 2 bases and 4 bases, in that order; junction bases with no gene match: 5. The CDR3 is made up of 14 amino acids. The V gene's germline CDR1 is GTSNPN and CDR2 SVGIG (reference sequence). CDR3 coding DNA: TGTGCCTGGAGTCTCACGGGGGGGCCAGATACGCAGTATTTT. Translation gives CAWSLTGGPDTQYF.

This clone was recorded a few times. The rearrangement links TRBV20-1 to TRBJ2-7, with D perhaps matching TRBD2 (5 bases). Germline V lookup: CDR1 DFQATT, CDR2 SNEGSKA (reference sequence). This CDR3 has 11 residues. The germline V and J ends were trimmed by 2 bases and 9 bases, with 11 bases remaining between them. CDR3 nucleotide sequence: TGCAGTGCTAGAATGGAGGCGGTGCAGTACTTC. This encodes CSARMEAVQYF.

This clone has a handful of counts. This chain uses TRBV5-6 with TRBJ1-4, with 8 positions matching TRBD1. The junction had 6 bases not matched to a gene; V was cut back by 4 bases and J by 7 bases. Germline lookup yields CDR1 SGHDT and CDR2 YYEEEE. The CDR3 has 14 residues. The CDR3 DNA sequence: TGTGCCAGCAGCGGCCAGGGGGCGGGTGAAAAACTGTTTTTT. It yields the protein CASSGQGAGEKLFF.

This chain connects TRBV4-1 to TRBJ2-1; D gene ambiguous. CDR3 length: 15 amino acids. Germline V lookup: CDR1 MGHRA, CDR2 YSYEKL. V gave up 0 bases and J gave up 13 bases, with 19 bases separating them. The CDR3: CASSQDRRTVQRQFF. The CDR3 region has the DNA TGCGCCAGCAGCCAAGATCGGAGAACCGTCCAACGTCAGTTCTTC.

V gene TRBV5-5 combines with J gene TRBJ2-5, with D tentatively TRBD1 (5 bases). Germline-derived CDR1 and CDR2 are SGHKS and YYEKEE (reference sequence). V lost 0 bases and J lost 9, with 15 bases in between. The CDR3 covers 14 residues. The CDR3, as DNA: TGTGCCAGCAGCTTGGGGGGTCCAGGGCGACCCCAGTACTTC. Translation gives CASSLGGPGRPQYF. Based on the CDR3 plus reference TRBV5-5 and TRBJ2-5, the full variable domain is DAGVTQSPTHLIKTRGQQVTLRCSPISGHKSVSWYQQVLGQGPQFIFQYYEKEERGRGNFPDRFSARQFPNYSSELNVNALLLGDSALYLCASSLGGPGRPQYFGPGTRLLVL.

This chain links TRBV5-1 with TRBJ2-2, with D possibly being TRBD1 (8 bases). CDR1 SGHRS and CDR2 YFSETQ come from the germline V gene. Trimming stripped 1 base from V and 6 bases from J, with 10 bases between. The CDR3 covers 14 residues. The CDR3 region has the DNA TGCGCCAGCAGCTTGACAGGGGGGGCCGGGGAGCTGTTTTTT. Its protein product is CASSLTGGAGELFF.

The chain joins TRBV6-1 to TRBJ1-2, with 7 bases matching TRBD1. The CDR3 covers 16 residues. J lost 1 base, V lost 2 bases, and 7 bases had no gene match. Germline CDR1 reads MNHNS; CDR2 reads SASEGT. Written as DNA, the CDR3 is TGTGCCAGCAGTGAAAGGGACAGAAACTTTAACTATGGCTACACCTTC. Translating gives CASSERDRNFNYGYTF.

The chain links TRBV6-1 to TRBJ2-2, with 8 bases aligning to TRBD1. V gave up 4 bases and J gave up 7 bases; unmatched junction bases: 5. The CDR3 sequence is 14 residues long. Germline V CDR1 and CDR2: MNHNS, SASEGT. The CDR3 DNA reads TGTGCCAGCAGTGCGACAGGGGATGTCGGGGAGCTGTTTTTT. It yields the protein CASSATGDVGELFF.

The chain links TRBV7-9 to TRBJ1-4; tentatively, D is TRBD1 (5 bases). This CDR3 has 15 amino acids. Germline lookup yields CDR1 SEHNR and CDR2 FQNEAQ (reference sequence). The ends were cut back, 3 bases at V and 12 bases at J, with 20 bases in the middle. The CDR3, as DNA: TGTGCCAGCAGCTTGGAGGGGCCGGCCCGGATGGAACTGTTTTTT. Translation gives CASSLEGPARMELFF.

This chain joins TRBV19 and TRBJ1-2; D gene uncertain. The CDR3 has 14 residues. With 6 bases removed from V and 8 bases from J, the gap between germline ends came to 19 bases. CDR1 LNHDA and CDR2 SQIVND come from the germline V gene (reference sequence). This CDR3 is CASSLDGVNLGYTF. DNA for the CDR3: TGTGCCAGTAGCCTAGACGGAGTTAATTTAGGCTACACCTTC. Variable domain in full (rest from reference TRBV19 and TRBJ1-2): DGGITQSPKYLFRKEGQNVTLSCEQNLNHDAMYWYRQDPGQGLRLIYYSQIVNDFQKGDIAEGYSVSREKKESFPLTVTSAQKNPTAFYLCASSLDGVNLGYTFGSGTRLTVV.

CDR3 in DNA: TGCGCCAGCAGCCAAGATCCAAGGACAGGGAAGTCGCGCACTGAAGCTTTCTTT. This sequence encodes CASSQDPRTGKSRTEAFF. This chain joins TRBV4-3 and TRBJ1-1, with 8 bases identical to TRBD1. CDR3 length: 18 residues. The junction had 13 bases not matched to a gene; V was cut back by 0 bases and J by 4 bases. Germline CDR1 LGHNA, CDR2 YSLEER.

The chain carries TRBV5-5 and TRBJ2-7; TRBD1 matches 8 bases. Germline lookup yields CDR1 SGHKS and CDR2 YYEKEE (reference sequence). The CDR3 runs 16 residues. J lost 0 bases, V lost 6 bases, and 11 bases had no gene match. CDR3 sequence: CASTLRTGLSSYEQYV. The CDR3 DNA sequence: TGTGCCAGCACCCTGCGGACAGGGTTGAGCTCCTACGAGCAGTACGTC.

This clone was counted only a few times. The chain uses TRBV27 and TRBJ2-2, with TRBD1 matching over 7 bases. V shed 5 bases, J shed 4 bases, and the junction held 7 bases outside the gene matches. This CDR3 contains 15 residues. In germline, CDR1 is MNHEY, CDR2 SMNVEV (reference sequence). The CDR3 DNA reads as TGTGCCAGCAGTGTCTCCGGGACAGTCACCGGGGAGCTGTTTTTT. It yields the protein CASSVSGTVTGELFF.

The chain has TRBV5-6 and TRBJ1-1, with 7 positions matching TRBD1. Germline V lookup: CDR1 SGHDT, CDR2 YYEEEE. The ends lost 4 bases at V and 10 bases at J; junction bases unmatched: 16. The CDR3 sequence is 15 residues long. CDR3 sequence reads: CASSQGPGQGVAAFF. As DNA, the CDR3 is TGTGCCAGCAGCCAAGGACCGGGTCAGGGGGTGGCAGCTTTCTTT.

This chain links TRBV9 with TRBJ2-5; weak D call: TRBD2 (7 bases). In germline, CDR1 is SGDLS, CDR2 YYNGEE. V lost 6 bases and J 0 bases, leaving 18 bases between the germline ends. The length of the CDR3 is 16 residues. As DNA, the CDR3 is TGTGCCAGCACCAAAGGGGGGGGCTGGTACCAAGAGACCCAGTACTTC. It encodes CASTKGGGWYQETQYF.

The CDR3, as DNA: TGTGCCATCACCCCTCCCGAGACAGCGAACACCGGGGAGCTGTTTTTT. Its translation is CAITPPETANTGELFF. This rearrangement joins TRBV2 to TRBJ2-2; weak D call: TRBD1 (5 bases). Germline V gene lookup returns CDR1 SNHLY and CDR2 FYNNEI. V lost 10 bases and J lost 0, with 18 bases in between. This CDR3 spans 16 amino acids.